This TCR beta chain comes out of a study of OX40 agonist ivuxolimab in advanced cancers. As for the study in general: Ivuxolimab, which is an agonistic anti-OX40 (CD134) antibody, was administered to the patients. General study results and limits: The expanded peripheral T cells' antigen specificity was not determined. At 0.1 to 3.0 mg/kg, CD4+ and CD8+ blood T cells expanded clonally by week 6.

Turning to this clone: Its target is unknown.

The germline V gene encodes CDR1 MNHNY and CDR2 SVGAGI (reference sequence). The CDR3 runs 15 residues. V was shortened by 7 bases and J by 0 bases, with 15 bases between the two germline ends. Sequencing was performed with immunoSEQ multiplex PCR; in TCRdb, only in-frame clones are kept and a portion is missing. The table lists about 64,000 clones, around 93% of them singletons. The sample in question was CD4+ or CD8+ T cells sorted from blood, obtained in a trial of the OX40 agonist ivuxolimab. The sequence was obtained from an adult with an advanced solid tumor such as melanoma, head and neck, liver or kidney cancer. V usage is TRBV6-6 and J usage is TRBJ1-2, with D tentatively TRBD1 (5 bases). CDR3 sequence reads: CASTNSQEANYGYTF. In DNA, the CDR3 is TGTGCCAGCACCAATTCACAGGAAGCTAACTATGGCTACACCTTC.